These 23 T cell receptor beta chains share one sample of origin, sequenced in a study of T-cell reconstitution after alpha-beta-depleted transplantation in children. TCRbeta library preparation incorporated unique molecular identifiers. MiXCR, run by TCRdb on the PCR reads, gives a single entry per CDR3 protein. Of approximately 500,000 distinct CDR3 sequences listed, under 12% are singletons. The starting material was PBMCs, obtained before TCRalphabeta/CD19-depleted stem cell transplant. All receptors come from a child aged 2-15 years with inherited bone marrow failure, due to receive a stem cell transplant.

The chain has TRBV6-2 or TRBV6-3 and TRBJ1-1, with 8 bases lining up with TRBD1. Germline CDR1 MNHEY, CDR2 SVGEGT. Trimming at V came to 5 bases and at J to 3 bases, leaving 5 bases not matched to a gene. CDR3 length: 14 residues. Here the CDR3 DNA reads TGTGCCAGCAGTCGAATGGGACAGGACACTGAAGCTTTCTTT. This encodes CASSRMGQDTEAFF.

To note about this clonotype: A much more abundant neighbour one base away suggests this may be a read error. The chain links TRBV15 to TRBJ2-3; D may be TRBD1 or TRBD2 (5 bases each). CDR3 length: 15 amino acids. Germline CDR1 is LNHNV and CDR2 is YYDKDF (reference sequence). Here the CDR3 reads CATSRGRGETGTQYF. CDR3 nucleotides: TGTGCCACCAGCAGGGGTCGAGGGGAAACAGGTACGCAGTATTTT. Full variable domain (missing parts from reference TRBV15 and TRBJ2-3): DAMVIQNPRYQVTQFGKPVTLSCSQTLNHNVMYWYQQKSSQAPKLLFHYYDKDFNNEADTPDNFQSRRPNTSFCFLDIRSPGLGDTAMYLCATSRGRGETGTQYFGPGTRLTVL.

This clonotype was counted ten times or more. The chain joins TRBV7-9 to TRBJ1-1; D ambiguous. Trimming cost V 1 base and J 7 bases, with 13 bases left between them. This CDR3 region has 14 residues. Germline V gene data show CDR1 as SEHNR and CDR2 as FQNEAQ (reference sequence). The CDR3 sequence is CASSLDRESYEAFF. The CDR3 DNA reads TGTGCCAGCAGCTTAGATCGGGAGAGCTATGAAGCTTTCTTT.

This clonotype was picked up many times. The DNA of the CDR3 is TGCAGCGTTGCATTAGCGGGATCAGATACGCAGTATTTT. This translates into CSVALAGSDTQYF. This rearrangement joins TRBV29-1 to TRBJ2-3; 8 nucleotides match TRBD2. This CDR3 has 13 residues. The V and J ends lost 4 bases and 4 bases, in that order; junction bases with no gene match: 4. Looked up from germline, CDR1 is SQVTM and CDR2 is ANQGSEA.

This clonotype has only one observation. The chain has TRBV6-2 or TRBV6-3 and TRBJ1-2, with D tentatively TRBD1 (6 bases). The germline V gene has CDR1 MNHEY and CDR2 SVGEGT. This CDR3 has 15 amino acids. The V end was cut by 6 bases, the J end by 4 bases, with 18 bases between. Here the CDR3 reads CASSHRGDKVYGYTF. The CDR3 region has the DNA TGTGCCAGCAGCCACCGGGGGGACAAGGTCTATGGCTACACCTTC.

This clonotype was observed many times. The CDR3 here is CASSQDWDRGPLHF. As DNA, the CDR3 is TGTGCCAGCAGCCAAGATTGGGACAGGGGACCCCTCCACTTT. The chain has TRBV4-2 and TRBJ1-6; 10 positions agree with TRBD1. The germline gives CDR1 LGHNA, CDR2 YNFKEQ. J lost 12 bases, V lost 0 bases, and 2 bases had no gene match. The CDR3 extends over 14 amino acids.

In its sample, this clonotype was seen a few times. The chain uses TRBV6-1 and TRBJ1-1, with 9 bases lining up with TRBD1. The CDR3 sequence is 15 residues long. Germline V gene sequence: CDR1 MNHNS, CDR2 SASEGT. V dropped 4 bases and J dropped 2; count of bases not matched to a gene: 5. The CDR3 loop reads CASSGPGQGNTEAFF. DNA of the CDR3: TGTGCCAGCAGTGGACCGGGACAGGGTAACACTGAAGCTTTCTTT.

This clonotype was recorded many times. The chain has TRBV3-1 and TRBJ2-1; D possibly matches TRBD1 or TRBD2 (5 bases each). The CDR3 has 13 residues. V lost 6 bases and J 15 bases, leaving 21 bases between the germline ends. Germline V gene sequence: CDR1 LGHDT, CDR2 YNNKEL (reference sequence). CDR3 nucleotide sequence: TGTGCCAGCAGTTACGGAGAGGGGAATCGTATGTTCTTC. Encoded protein: CASSYGEGNRMFF.

This clonotype was recorded at least ten times. The chain links TRBV20-1 to TRBJ2-1, with 8 positions matching TRBD2. This CDR3 is 16 amino acids long. The germline V gene has CDR1 DFQATT and CDR2 SNEGSKA (reference sequence). The J segment lost 1 base and the V segment lost 0 bases, leaving 5 bases of the junction unmatched. CDR3 in amino acids: CSARDPPSGSYNEQFF. The CDR3 DNA follows: TGCAGTGCTAGAGATCCACCTAGCGGGTCCTACAATGAGCAGTTCTTC.

This clonotype has ten or more counts. The chain links TRBV15 to TRBJ1-1, with D unclear. V was pared by 6 bases and J by 4 bases, with 15 bases between. This CDR3 comprises 14 residues. Germline-derived CDR1 and CDR2 are LNHNV and YYDKDF (reference sequence). CDR3 coding DNA: TGTGCCACCAGGGAAACCTTTGGGCCCACTGAAGCTTTCTTT. Translating gives CATRETFGPTEAFF.

In its sample, this clonotype was seen many times. The gene calls are TRBV18 and TRBJ2-3, with TRBD2 matching over 14 bases. Germline V gene lookup returns CDR1 KGHSH and CDR2 LQKENI. The CDR3 extends over 15 amino acids. The trim removed 6 bases at V and 5 bases at J, leaving 4 bases unmatched. The CDR3 coding sequence is TGTGCCAGCTCTTTGGGACTAGCGGGAGAAGATACGCAGTATTTT. Its translation: CASSLGLAGEDTQYF.

This clonotype was recorded a few times. CDR3 sequence (DNA): TGCGCCAGCAGTCAATTGAGGCCTCCCGGGTCGGATACGCAGTATTTT. Amino acid sequence: CASSQLRPPGSDTQYF. J is TRBJ2-3 and V is TRBV23-1; D not certain. TRBV23-1 is marked as an open reading frame, function uncertain. The V and J ends lost 1 base and 6 bases respectively, with 17 bases between them. The CDR3 is made up of 16 amino acids.

This clonotype was seen repeatedly, ten times or more. The gene calls are TRBV20-1 and TRBJ2-7; 11 bases map to TRBD2. CDR1 is DFQATT and CDR2 is SNEGSKA in the germline V gene (reference sequence). The CDR3 covers 17 residues. V trimming: 1 base; J trimming: 0 bases; junction bases outside the gene matches: 8. In DNA, the CDR3 is TGCAGTGCTAGAGGTCGGACTAGCGGGCTTTTCTCCTACGAGCAGTACTTC. Translating gives CSARGRTSGLFSYEQYF.

Remarks on this clonotype: An end of the junction does not agree with germline; a read error may underlie this. The V gene is TRBV15, the J gene TRBJ2-4; TRBD2 might be the D (5 bases). Germline V gene sequence: CDR1 LNHNV, CDR2 YYDKDF (reference sequence). This CDR3 has 15 amino acids. CDR3 residues: CATSRDGLAKNMQYF. In DNA form, the CDR3 reads TGTGCCACCAGCAGAGACGGGCTAGCCAAAAACATGCAGTACTTC.

The genes are TRBV5-6 and TRBJ2-1; maybe TRBD1 (6 bases). CDR1 is SGHDT, CDR2 YYEEEE, per germline. This CDR3 has 12 residues. V was cut by 4 bases and J by 15 bases, with 17 bases left in between. The CDR3 reads CASSTQQGTLFF. The CDR3 DNA reads TGTGCCAGCAGCACCCAACAGGGTACGTTGTTCTTC.

This clonotype came up a few times. This chain connects TRBV4-3 to TRBJ2-3; D perhaps matches TRBD2 (6 bases). The germline CDR1 and CDR2 sequences are LGHNA and YSLEER. This CDR3 comprises 17 residues. Trimming took off 0 bases at V and 5 bases at J, with 18 bases between the two ends. CDR3 bases: TGCGCCAGCAGCCAAGAACCTGGCGGGTCGCGGGGAGATACGCAGTATTTT. It translates to CASSQEPGGSRGDTQYF.

The sample holds many counts of this clonotype. The V gene is TRBV5-1, the J gene TRBJ2-1, with 7 positions matching TRBD2. Trimming at V came to 4 bases and at J to 2 bases, leaving 12 bases not matched to a gene. The CDR3 totals 17 residues. Germline CDR1 and CDR2: SGHRS and YFSETQ. The CDR3 sequence is CASSRDLSGFAYNEQFF. DNA of the CDR3: TGCGCCAGCAGCAGGGACCTTAGCGGGTTTGCCTACAATGAGCAGTTCTTC.

The chain has TRBV7-6 and TRBJ1-1; D is undetermined. The length of the CDR3 is 15 residues. The germline gives CDR1 SGHVS, CDR2 FNYEAQ. The V end lost 5 bases, the J end lost 5 bases, and 18 bases lay between the germline ends. The CDR3 region is CASSVYRGSWTEAFF. The CDR3 coding sequence is TGTGCCAGCAGCGTGTATCGGGGTTCGTGGACTGAAGCTTTCTTT. Filled out from reference TRBV7-6 and TRBJ1-1, the complete variable domain reads GAGVSQSPRYKVTKRGQDVALRCDPISGHVSLYWYRQALGQGPEFLTYFNYEAQQDKSGLPNDRFSAERPEGSISTLTIQRTEQRDSAMYRCASSVYRGSWTEAFFGQGTRLTVV.

The genes are TRBV29-1 and TRBJ1-1; no reliable D call. The CDR3 runs 13 residues. Germline loops: CDR1 SQVTM, CDR2 ANQGSEA. V gave up 6 bases and J gave up 1 base, with 12 bases separating them. The CDR3 here is CSVGPIGNTEAFF. The DNA for the CDR3 is TGCAGCGTCGGGCCTATCGGGAACACTGAAGCTTTCTTT.

This clonotype has at least ten counts. The chain links TRBV5-1 to TRBJ2-7, with 7 bases identical to TRBD1. The V gene end was trimmed by 4 bases and the J gene end by 6 bases; junction bases not matched to a gene: 7. Germline CDR1 SGHRS, CDR2 YFSETQ. The CDR3 length is 13 residues. The CDR3 spells CASSPSNRGEQYF. CDR3 nucleotide sequence: TGCGCCAGCAGCCCGTCGAACAGGGGCGAGCAGTACTTC.

The J gene is TRBJ2-7, the V gene TRBV12-3 or TRBV12-4, with a tentative D call TRBD2 (5 bases). V was trimmed by 6 bases and J by 2 bases, leaving 17 bases between them. The CDR3 runs 15 residues. The CDR3 is CASRWRAPRTYEQYF. The CDR3 DNA sequence: TGTGCCAGCAGATGGCGGGCCCCCAGGACCTACGAGCAGTACTTC.

This clonotype was found many times. The chain employs TRBV29-1 and TRBJ2-1; D is unresolved. Trimming took 7 bases from V and 8 from J, leaving 12 bases between them. CDR1 is SQVTM, CDR2 ANQGSEA, per germline. This CDR3 has 11 amino acids. CDR3: CSASAADEQFF. In DNA form, the CDR3 reads TGCAGCGCCAGTGCCGCCGATGAGCAGTTCTTC.

The chain is built from TRBV7-2 and TRBJ2-7; TRBD1 agrees at 8 bases. V dropped 6 bases and J dropped 3; count of bases not matched to a gene: 4. This CDR3 contains 13 residues. CDR1 is SGHTA, CDR2 FQGNSA, per germline. CDR3 sequence: CASRAGGGYEQYF. In DNA, the CDR3 is TGTGCCAGCAGGGCAGGGGGCGGCTACGAGCAGTACTTC. The variable domain in full, with the rest retrieved from reference TRBV7-2 and TRBJ2-7, is GAGVSQSPSNKVTEKGKDVELRCDPISGHTALYWYRQSLGQGLEFLIYFQGNSAPDKSGLPSDRFSAERTGGSVSTLTIQRTQQEDSAVYLCASRAGGGYEQYFGPGTRLTVT.